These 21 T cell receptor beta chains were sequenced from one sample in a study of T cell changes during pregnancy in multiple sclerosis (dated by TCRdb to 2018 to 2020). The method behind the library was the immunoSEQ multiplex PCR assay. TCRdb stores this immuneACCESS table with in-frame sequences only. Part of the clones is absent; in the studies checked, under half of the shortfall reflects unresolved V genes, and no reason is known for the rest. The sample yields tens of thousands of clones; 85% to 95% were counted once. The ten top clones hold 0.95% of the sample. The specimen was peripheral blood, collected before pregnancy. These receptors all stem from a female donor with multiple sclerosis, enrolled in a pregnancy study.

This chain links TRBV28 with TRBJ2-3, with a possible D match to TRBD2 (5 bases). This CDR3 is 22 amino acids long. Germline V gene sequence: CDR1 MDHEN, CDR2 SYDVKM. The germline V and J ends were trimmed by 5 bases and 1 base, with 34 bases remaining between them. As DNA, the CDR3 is TGTGCCAGCAGTCCTGCCCTAGCTTGGCCAGCGAAACGAGTCGGGGGCACAGATACGCAGTATTTT. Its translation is CASSPALAWPAKRVGGTDTQYF.

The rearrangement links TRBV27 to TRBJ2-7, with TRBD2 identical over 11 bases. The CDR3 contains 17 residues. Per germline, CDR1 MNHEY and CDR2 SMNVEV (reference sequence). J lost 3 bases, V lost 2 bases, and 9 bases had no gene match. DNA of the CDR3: TGTGCCAGCAGTTTAGGGGCGGGACTAGCGGTCCTCTACGAGCAGTACTTC. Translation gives CASSLGAGLAVLYEQYF.

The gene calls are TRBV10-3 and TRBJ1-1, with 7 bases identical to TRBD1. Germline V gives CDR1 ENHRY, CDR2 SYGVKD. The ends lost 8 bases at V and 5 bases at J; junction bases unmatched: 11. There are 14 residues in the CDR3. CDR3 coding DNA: TGTGCCATCGCACCGACAGGGCTTAGGACTGAAGCTTTCTTT. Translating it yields CAIAPTGLRTEAFF.

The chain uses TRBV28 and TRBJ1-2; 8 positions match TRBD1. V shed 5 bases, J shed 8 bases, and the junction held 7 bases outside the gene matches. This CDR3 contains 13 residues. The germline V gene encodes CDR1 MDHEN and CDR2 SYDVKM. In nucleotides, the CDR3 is TGTGCCAGCAGTCCCGGTGACAGGGGCGGCTACACCTTC. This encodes CASSPGDRGGYTF.

The CDR3: CASSPKGGQLGNEQFF. The CDR3 coding sequence is TGTGCCAGCTCACCGAAGGGGGGGCAACTGGGCAATGAGCAGTTCTTC. This chain links TRBV18 with TRBJ2-1, with D maybe TRBD2 (7 bases). Trimming shortened V by 3 bases and J by 6 bases, and 18 bases separated the two germline ends. In germline, CDR1 is KGHSH, CDR2 LQKENI. The CDR3 is 16 residues long. Based on the CDR3 plus reference TRBV18 and TRBJ2-1, the full variable domain is NAGVMQNPRHLVRRRGQEARLRCSPMKGHSHVYWYRQLPEEGLKFMVYLQKENIIDESGMPKERFSAEFPKEGPSILRIQQVVRGDSAAYFCASSPKGGQLGNEQFFGPGTRLTVL.

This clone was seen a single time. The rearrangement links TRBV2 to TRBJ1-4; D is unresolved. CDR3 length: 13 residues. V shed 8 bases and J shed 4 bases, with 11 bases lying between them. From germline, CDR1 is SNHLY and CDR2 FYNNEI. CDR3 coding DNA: TGTGCCAGCGGCCCCAGGCGTAATGAAAAACTGTTTTTT. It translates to CASGPRRNEKLFF. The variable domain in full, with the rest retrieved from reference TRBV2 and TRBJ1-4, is EPEVTQTPSHQVTQMGQEVILRCVPISNHLYFYWYRQILGQKVEFLVSFYNNEISEKSEIFDDQFSVERPDGSNFTLKIRSTKLEDSAMYFCASGPRRNEKLFFGSGTQLSVL.

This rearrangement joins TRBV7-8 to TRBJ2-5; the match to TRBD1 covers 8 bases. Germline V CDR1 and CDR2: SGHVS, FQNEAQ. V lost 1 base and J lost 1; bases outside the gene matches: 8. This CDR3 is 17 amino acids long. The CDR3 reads CASSLVHRGTGQETQYF. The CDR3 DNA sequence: TGTGCCAGCAGCTTAGTTCACCGAGGGACAGGCCAAGAGACCCAGTACTTC.

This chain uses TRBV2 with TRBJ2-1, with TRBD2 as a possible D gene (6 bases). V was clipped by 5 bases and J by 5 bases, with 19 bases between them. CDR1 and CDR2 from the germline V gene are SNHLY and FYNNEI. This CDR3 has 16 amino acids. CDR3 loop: CASSPPGDWGDNEQFF. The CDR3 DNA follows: TGTGCCAGCAGTCCCCCTGGGGACTGGGGTGACAATGAGCAGTTCTTC. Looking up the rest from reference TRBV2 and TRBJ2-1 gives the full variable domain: EPEVTQTPSHQVTQMGQEVILRCVPISNHLYFYWYRQILGQKVEFLVSFYNNEISEKSEIFDDQFSVERPDGSNFTLKIRSTKLEDSAMYFCASSPPGDWGDNEQFFGPGTRLTVL.

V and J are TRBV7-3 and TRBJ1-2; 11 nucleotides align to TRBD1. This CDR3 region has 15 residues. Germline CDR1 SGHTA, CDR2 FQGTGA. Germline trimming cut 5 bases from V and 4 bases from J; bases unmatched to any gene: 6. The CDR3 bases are TGTGCCAGCAGCCCTGGACAGGGGGCGGGCTATGGCTACACCTTC. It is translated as CASSPGQGAGYGYTF.

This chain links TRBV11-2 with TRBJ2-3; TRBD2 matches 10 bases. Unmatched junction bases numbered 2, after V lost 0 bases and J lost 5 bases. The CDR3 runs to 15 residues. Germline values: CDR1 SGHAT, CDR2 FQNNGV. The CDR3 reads CASSLDPSGRDTQYF. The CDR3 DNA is TGTGCCAGCAGCTTAGATCCTAGCGGGAGAGATACGCAGTATTTT. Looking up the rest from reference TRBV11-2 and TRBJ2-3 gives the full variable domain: EAGVAQSPRYKIIEKRQSVAFWCNPISGHATLYWYQQILGQGPKLLIQFQNNGVVDDSQLPKDRFSAERLKGVDSTLKIQPAKLEDSAVYLCASSLDPSGRDTQYFGPGTRLTVL.

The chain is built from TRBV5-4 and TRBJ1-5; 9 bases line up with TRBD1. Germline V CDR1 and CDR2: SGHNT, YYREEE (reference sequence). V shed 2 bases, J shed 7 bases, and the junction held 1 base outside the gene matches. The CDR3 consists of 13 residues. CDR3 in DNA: TGTGCCAGCAGCTTTACAGGGGGCCAGCCCCAGCATTTT. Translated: CASSFTGGQPQHF.

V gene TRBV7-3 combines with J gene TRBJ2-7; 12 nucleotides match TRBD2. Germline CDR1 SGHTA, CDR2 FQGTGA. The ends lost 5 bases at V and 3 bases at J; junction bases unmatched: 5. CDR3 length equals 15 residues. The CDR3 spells CASSRTSGTLYEQYF. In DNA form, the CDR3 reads TGTGCCAGCAGCCGGACTAGCGGGACCCTCTACGAGCAGTACTTC.

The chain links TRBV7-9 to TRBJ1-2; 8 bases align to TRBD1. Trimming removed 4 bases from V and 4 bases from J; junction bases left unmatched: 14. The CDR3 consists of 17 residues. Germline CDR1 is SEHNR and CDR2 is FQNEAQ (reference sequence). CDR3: CASSSPAAGGWGYGYTF. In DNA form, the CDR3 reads TGTGCCAGCAGCTCCCCCGCGGCAGGGGGCTGGGGCTATGGCTACACCTTC.

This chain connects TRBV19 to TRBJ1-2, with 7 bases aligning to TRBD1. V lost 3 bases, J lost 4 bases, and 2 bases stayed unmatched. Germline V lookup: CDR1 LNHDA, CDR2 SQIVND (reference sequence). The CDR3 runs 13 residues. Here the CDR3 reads CASSIGTAYGYTF. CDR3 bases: TGTGCCAGTAGTATCGGGACAGCCTATGGCTACACCTTC.

The CDR3 loop reads CATSRDSGLVEQFF. The CDR3 DNA reads as TGTGCCACCAGCAGAGATAGCGGACTAGTCGAGCAGTTCTTC. The gene calls are TRBV15 and TRBJ2-1; 7 nucleotides match TRBD2. Germline trimming cut 0 bases from V and 10 bases from J; bases unmatched to any gene: 6. This CDR3 comprises 14 residues. The germline CDR1 and CDR2 sequences are LNHNV and YYDKDF (reference sequence).

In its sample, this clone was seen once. Here the CDR3 reads CASSRTSGTSAYNEQFF. The CDR3 region has the DNA TGCGCCAGCAGCCGAACTAGCGGGACTAGTGCGTACAATGAGCAGTTCTTC. The chain couples TRBV4-1 to TRBJ2-1; 10 positions match TRBD2. Looked up from germline, CDR1 is MGHRA and CDR2 is YSYEKL. The trim removed 4 bases at V and 4 bases at J, leaving 10 bases unmatched. This CDR3 region has 17 residues.

CDR3 sequence: CASSQDRGSYGYTF. In nucleotides, the CDR3 is TGTGCCAGCAGCCAAGACAGGGGAAGTTATGGCTACACCTTC. This rearrangement joins TRBV14 to TRBJ1-2, with D perhaps matching TRBD1 (6 bases). Germline V gene sequence: CDR1 SGHDN, CDR2 FVKESK. The V end lost 0 bases, the J end lost 5 bases, and 10 bases lay between the germline ends. This CDR3 has 14 amino acids.

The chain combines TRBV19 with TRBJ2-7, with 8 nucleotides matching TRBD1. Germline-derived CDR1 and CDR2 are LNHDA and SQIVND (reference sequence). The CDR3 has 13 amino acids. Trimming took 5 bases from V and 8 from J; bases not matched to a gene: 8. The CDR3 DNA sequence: TGTGCCAGTAGTGCGGCAGGGGGCAGGCAGCAGTACTTC. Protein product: CASSAAGGRQQYF.

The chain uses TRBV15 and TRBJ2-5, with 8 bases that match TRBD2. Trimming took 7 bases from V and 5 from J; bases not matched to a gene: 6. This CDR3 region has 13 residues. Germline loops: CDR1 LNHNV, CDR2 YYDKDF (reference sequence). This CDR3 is CATTAGGMETQYF. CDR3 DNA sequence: TGTGCCACCACGGCGGGGGGCATGGAGACCCAGTACTTC.

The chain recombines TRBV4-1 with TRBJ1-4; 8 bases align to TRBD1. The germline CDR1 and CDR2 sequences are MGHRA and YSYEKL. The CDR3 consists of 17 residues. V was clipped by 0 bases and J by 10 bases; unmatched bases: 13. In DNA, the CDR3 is TGCGCCAGCAGCCAAGAGAGTCCAGGGGGCCGTTCCCGAAAACTGTTTTTT. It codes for CASSQESPGGRSRKLFF.

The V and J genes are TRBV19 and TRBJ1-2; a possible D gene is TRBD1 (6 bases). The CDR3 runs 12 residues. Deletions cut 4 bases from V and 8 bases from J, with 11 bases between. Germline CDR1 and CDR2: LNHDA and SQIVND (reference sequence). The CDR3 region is CASSTHREGYTF. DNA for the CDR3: TGTGCCAGTAGTACCCACAGGGAAGGCTACACCTTC.